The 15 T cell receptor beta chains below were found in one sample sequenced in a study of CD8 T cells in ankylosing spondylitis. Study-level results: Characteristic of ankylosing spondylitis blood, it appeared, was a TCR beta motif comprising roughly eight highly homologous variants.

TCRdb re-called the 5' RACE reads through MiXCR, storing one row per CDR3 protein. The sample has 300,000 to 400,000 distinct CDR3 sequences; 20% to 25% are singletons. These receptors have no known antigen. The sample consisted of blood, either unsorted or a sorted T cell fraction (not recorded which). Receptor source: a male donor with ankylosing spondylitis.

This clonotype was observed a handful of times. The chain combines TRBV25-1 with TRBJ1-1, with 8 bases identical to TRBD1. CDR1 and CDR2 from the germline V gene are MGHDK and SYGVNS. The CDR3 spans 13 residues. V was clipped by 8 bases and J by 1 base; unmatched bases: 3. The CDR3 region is CASGGQGNTEAFF. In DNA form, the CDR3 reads TGTGCCAGCGGTGGACAGGGGAACACTGAAGCTTTCTTT. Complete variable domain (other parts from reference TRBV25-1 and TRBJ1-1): EADIYQTPRYLVIGTGKKITLECSQTMGHDKMYWYQQDPGMELHLIHYSYGVNSTEKGDLSSESTVSRIRTEHFPLTLESARPSHTSQYLCASGGQGNTEAFFGQGTRLTVV.

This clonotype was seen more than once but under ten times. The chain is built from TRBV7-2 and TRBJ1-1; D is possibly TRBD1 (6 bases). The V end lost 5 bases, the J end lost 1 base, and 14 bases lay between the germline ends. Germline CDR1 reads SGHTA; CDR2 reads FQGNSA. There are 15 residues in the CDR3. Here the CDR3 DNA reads TGTGCCAGCAGCCACCGGACGGGGGCGAACACTGAAGCTTTCTTT. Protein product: CASSHRTGANTEAFF. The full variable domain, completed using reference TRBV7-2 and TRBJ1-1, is GAGVSQSPSNKVTEKGKDVELRCDPISGHTALYWYRQSLGQGLEFLIYFQGNSAPDKSGLPSDRFSAERTGGSVSTLTIQRTQQEDSAVYLCASSHRTGANTEAFFGQGTRLTVV.

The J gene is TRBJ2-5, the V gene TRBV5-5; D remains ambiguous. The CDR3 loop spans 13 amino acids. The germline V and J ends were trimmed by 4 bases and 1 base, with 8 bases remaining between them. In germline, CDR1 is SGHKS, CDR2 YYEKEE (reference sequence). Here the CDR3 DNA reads TGTGCCAGCAGCCTGTGGTTCCAAGAGACCCAGTACTTC. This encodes CASSLWFQETQYF.

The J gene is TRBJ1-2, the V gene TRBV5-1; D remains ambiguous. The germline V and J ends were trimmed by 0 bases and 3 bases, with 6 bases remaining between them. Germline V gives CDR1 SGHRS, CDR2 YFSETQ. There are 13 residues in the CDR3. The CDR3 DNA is TGCGCCAGCAGCTTGGTTCGGGACTATGGCTACACCTTC. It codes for CASSLVRDYGYTF.

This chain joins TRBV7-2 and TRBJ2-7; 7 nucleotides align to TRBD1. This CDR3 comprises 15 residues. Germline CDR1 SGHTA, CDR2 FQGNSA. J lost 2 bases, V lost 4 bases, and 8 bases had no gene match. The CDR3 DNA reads TGTGCCAGCAGCTCAACCGGGACAGTTACCTACGAGCAGTACTTC. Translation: CASSSTGTVTYEQYF.

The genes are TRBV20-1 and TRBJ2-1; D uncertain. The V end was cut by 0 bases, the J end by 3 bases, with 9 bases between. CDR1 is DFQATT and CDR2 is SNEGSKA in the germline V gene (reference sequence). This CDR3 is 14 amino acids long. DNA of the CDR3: TGCAGTGCTAGAGATCGTACACACTACAATGAGCAGTTCTTC. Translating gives CSARDRTHYNEQFF.

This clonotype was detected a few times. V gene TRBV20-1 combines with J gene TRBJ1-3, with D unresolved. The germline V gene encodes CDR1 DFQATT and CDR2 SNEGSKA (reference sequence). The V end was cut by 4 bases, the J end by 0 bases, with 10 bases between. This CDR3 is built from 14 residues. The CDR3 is CSAMDPSSGNTIYF. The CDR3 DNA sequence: TGCAGTGCTATGGACCCAAGCTCTGGAAACACCATATATTTT.

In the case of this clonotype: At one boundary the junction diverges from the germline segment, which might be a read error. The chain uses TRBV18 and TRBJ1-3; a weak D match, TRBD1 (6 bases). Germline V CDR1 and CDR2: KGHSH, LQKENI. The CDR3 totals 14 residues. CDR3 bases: TGTGCCAGCTTACCAGGGGCCTCTGGAAACACCATATATTTT. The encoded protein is CASLPGASGNTIYF.

This chain's CDR3 is CASSYSSDRDLLHF. CDR3 sequence (DNA): TGTGCCAGCAGTTACTCCTCGGACAGGGACCTCCTCCACTTT. The chain links TRBV6-5 to TRBJ1-6, with TRBD1 matching 8 bases. Germline loops: CDR1 MNHEY, CDR2 SVGAGI. Trimming took 0 bases from V and 15 from J; bases not matched to a gene: 7. CDR3 length: 14 residues.

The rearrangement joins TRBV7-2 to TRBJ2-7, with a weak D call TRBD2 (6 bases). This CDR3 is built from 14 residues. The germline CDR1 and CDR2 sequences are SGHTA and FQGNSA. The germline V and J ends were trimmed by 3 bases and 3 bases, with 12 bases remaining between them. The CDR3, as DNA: TGTGCCAGCAGCTTGGCCGGGAGCTACTACGAGCAGTACTTC. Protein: CASSLAGSYYEQYF.

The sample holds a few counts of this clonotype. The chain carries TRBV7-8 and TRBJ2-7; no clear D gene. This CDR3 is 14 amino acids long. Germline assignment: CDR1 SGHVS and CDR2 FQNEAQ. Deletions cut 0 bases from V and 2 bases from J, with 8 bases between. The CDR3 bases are TGTGCCAGCAGCTTAGCGGCCAGTACCTACGAGCAGTACTTC. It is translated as CASSLAASTYEQYF.

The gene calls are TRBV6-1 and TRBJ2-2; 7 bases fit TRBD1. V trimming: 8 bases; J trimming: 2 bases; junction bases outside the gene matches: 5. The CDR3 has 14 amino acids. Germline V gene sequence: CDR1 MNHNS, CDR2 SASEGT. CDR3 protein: CASHRDSNTGELFF. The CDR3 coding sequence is TGTGCCAGCCACCGGGACAGTAACACCGGGGAGCTGTTTTTT.

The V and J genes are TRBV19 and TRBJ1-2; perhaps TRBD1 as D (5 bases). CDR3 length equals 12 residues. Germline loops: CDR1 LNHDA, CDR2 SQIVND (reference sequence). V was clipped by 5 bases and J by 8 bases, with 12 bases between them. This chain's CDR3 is CASSFLQEGYTF. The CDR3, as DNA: TGTGCCAGTAGTTTTCTACAGGAGGGCTACACCTTC.

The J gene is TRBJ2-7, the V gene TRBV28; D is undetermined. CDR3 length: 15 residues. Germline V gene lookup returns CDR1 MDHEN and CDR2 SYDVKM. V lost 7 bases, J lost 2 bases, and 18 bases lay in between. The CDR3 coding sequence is TGTGCCAGCATAGGCCAGCCGAGGTCGACCTACGAGCAGTACTTC. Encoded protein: CASIGQPRSTYEQYF.

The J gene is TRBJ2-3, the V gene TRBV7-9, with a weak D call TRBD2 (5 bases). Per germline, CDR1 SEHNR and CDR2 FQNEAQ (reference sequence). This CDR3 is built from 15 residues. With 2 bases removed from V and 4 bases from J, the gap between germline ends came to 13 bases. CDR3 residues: CASSLSLAGSDTQYF. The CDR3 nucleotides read TGTGCCAGCAGCTTATCGCTAGCTGGATCAGATACGCAGTATTTT.